Each of the 29 T cell receptor beta chains below was sequenced from the same sample in a study of T cells in Graves' hyperthyroidism and ophthalmopathy (dated by TCRdb to between 2018 and 2021). The method behind the library was multiplex PCR. The instrument was an Illumina HiSeq 2000. TCR beta CDR3 regions were amplified from RNA transcripts. The TCR CDR3 was subjected to a first round of RT-PCR using the HTBI primer set and the Qiagen OneStep RT-PCR kit. TCRdb trimmed the raw reads at Q25, called clones with MiXCR and kept productive beta chains. A single entry per CDR3 protein holds the most common genes and DNA from its merged rows. The sample data list some 460,000 distinct CDR3 sequences, and 15% to 17% of these were observed just once. The top ten clonotypes cover 13% to 15% of the sample. Sequences were obtained from blood. The receptors originated from a woman younger than 35 with Graves' hyperthyroidism.

This clonotype was detected ten times or more. The gene calls are TRBV6-5 and TRBJ1-2, with TRBD1 identical over 8 bases. V shed 0 bases, J shed 3 bases, and the junction held 3 bases outside the gene matches. Germline assignment: CDR1 MNHEY and CDR2 SVGAGI. The CDR3 extends over 15 amino acids. CDR3 loop: CASSYSGTGYYGYTF. CDR3 coding DNA: TGTGCCAGCAGTTACTCCGGGACAGGTTACTATGGCTACACCTTC.

DNA for the CDR3: TGTGCCATCACTATGGACAGCTCCTACGAGCAGTACTTC. It specifies CAITMDSSYEQYF. The chain is built from TRBV10-3 and TRBJ2-7; a weak D match, TRBD1 (6 bases). Deletions cut 7 bases from V and 0 bases from J, with 10 bases between. In germline, CDR1 is ENHRY, CDR2 SYGVKD. This CDR3 spans 13 amino acids.

This clonotype was recorded many times. The rearrangement uses TRBV11-2 and TRBJ1-1; maybe TRBD1 (5 bases). This CDR3 region has 14 residues. V was clipped by 3 bases and J by 3 bases, with 11 bases between them. Germline-derived CDR1 and CDR2 are SGHAT and FQNNGV. The CDR3 nucleotides are TGTGCCAGCAGCTTGGACCCGGGGGACACTGAAGCTTTCTTT. This translates into CASSLDPGDTEAFF.

At least ten counts were recorded for this clonotype. This chain links TRBV11-2 with TRBJ1-5; TRBD1 might be the D (6 bases). Between the trimmed V and J ends, which lost 5 bases and 0 bases, there was a span of 14 bases. The CDR3 sequence is 16 residues long. Germline loops: CDR1 SGHAT, CDR2 FQNNGV. The CDR3 nucleotides are TGTGCCAGCAGCCCCCTACAGGGATCTAGCAATCAGCCCCAGCATTTT. Its translation: CASSPLQGSSNQPQHF.

The chain combines TRBV3-1 with TRBJ2-7, with 8 bases matching TRBD2. V shed 3 bases, J shed 6 bases, and the junction held 7 bases outside the gene matches. The CDR3 totals 14 residues. CDR1 LGHDT and CDR2 YNNKEL come from the germline V gene (reference sequence). CDR3 DNA sequence: TGTGCCAGCAGCCACTCGGCGGCGGGAGGCGAGCAGTACTTC. Its translation is CASSHSAAGGEQYF.

This clonotype was seen repeatedly, ten times or more. J is TRBJ2-3 and V is TRBV5-8, with 9 bases that match TRBD1. The V segment lost 4 bases and the J segment 1 base; nucleotides outside the gene matches: 7. CDR1 is SGHTS and CDR2 is YDEGEE in the germline V gene. The CDR3 runs to 16 residues. The CDR3 is CASSLETGGGTDTQYF. The CDR3 nucleotides are TGTGCCAGCAGCCTGGAGACAGGGGGTGGCACAGATACGCAGTATTTT.

This clonotype was observed at least ten times. The chain uses TRBV18 and TRBJ1-1, with a weak D call TRBD1 (5 bases). CDR1 and CDR2 (germline): KGHSH, LQKENI. V gave up 1 base and J gave up 4 bases, with 13 bases separating them. The CDR3 totals 15 residues. The CDR3 DNA sequence: TGTGCCAGCTCACCACTTAACAGACAGCTCACTGAAGCTTTCTTT. The encoded protein is CASSPLNRQLTEAFF.

This clonotype has a count of ten or more. The V gene is TRBV20-1, the J gene TRBJ2-3; unclear D gene. CDR3 length: 12 residues. V lost 4 bases and J lost 3, with 8 bases in between. CDR1 is DFQATT, CDR2 SNEGSKA, per germline (reference sequence). CDR3 loop: CSATGRTDTQYF. The CDR3 coding sequence is TGCAGTGCTACGGGTCGGACAGATACGCAGTATTTT.

This clonotype was detected a few times. The gene calls are TRBV27 and TRBJ2-7; perhaps D is TRBD1 or TRBD2 (5 bases each). The CDR3 is 16 amino acids. From germline, CDR1 is MNHEY and CDR2 SMNVEV (reference sequence). V lost 5 bases and J lost 3, with 20 bases in between. This CDR3 reads CASSIAGATPRYEQYF. CDR3 DNA: TGTGCCAGCAGTATCGCCGGGGCCACGCCACGCTACGAGCAGTACTTC.

This clonotype came up many times. V is TRBV5-1 and J is TRBJ2-1; possible D gene TRBD2, 6 bases. CDR1 SGHRS and CDR2 YFSETQ come from the germline V gene. V was shortened by 1 base and J by 0 bases, with 8 bases between the two germline ends. The CDR3 has 15 residues. CDR3: CASSLFGSSYNEQFF. DNA of the CDR3: TGCGCCAGCAGCTTGTTCGGGAGCTCCTACAATGAGCAGTTCTTC.

This clonotype appeared a few times. The gene calls are TRBV6-1 and TRBJ2-1, with 9 bases lining up with TRBD2. This CDR3 contains 17 residues. The V gene's germline CDR1 is MNHNS and CDR2 SASEGT. The J segment lost 8 bases and the V segment lost 5 bases, leaving 16 bases of the junction unmatched. DNA for the CDR3: TGTGCCAGCAGTTTCTTAATAGCGGGAGAGATCCTATATGAGCAGTTCTTC. Its translation is CASSFLIAGEILYEQFF.

Ten or more counts support this clonotype. J is TRBJ2-7 and V is TRBV27; D ambiguous. The CDR3 covers 13 residues. Per the germline V gene, CDR1 is MNHEY and CDR2 is SMNVEV (reference sequence). V lost 3 bases, J lost 0 bases, and 6 bases lay in between. The CDR3 region has the DNA TGTGCCAGCAGTTTGGATGACTCCTACGAGCAGTACTTC. Translating gives CASSLDDSYEQYF.

This clonotype was found a few times. This rearrangement joins TRBV7-9 to TRBJ2-3; D perhaps matches TRBD2 (6 bases). Trimming removed 1 base from V and 7 bases from J, with 12 bases in between. This CDR3 comprises 14 residues. Germline CDR1 reads SEHNR; CDR2 reads FQNEAQ (reference sequence). This CDR3 reads CASSLGGVMNTQYF. The DNA of the CDR3 is TGTGCCAGCAGCTTAGGGGGGGTAATGAATACGCAGTATTTT. Full variable domain (remainder filled in from reference TRBV7-9 and TRBJ2-3): DTGVSQNPRHKITKRGQNVTFRCDPISEHNRLYWYRQTLGQGPEFLTYFQNEAQLEKSRLLSDRFSAERPKGSFSTLEIQRTEQGDSAMYLCASSLGGVMNTQYFGPGTRLTVL.

This clonotype was seen a few times. The rearrangement links TRBV12-3 or TRBV12-4 to TRBJ2-7; D not resolved. This CDR3 is 14 amino acids long. The V end was cut by 5 bases, the J end by 3 bases, with 14 bases between. Here the CDR3 DNA reads TGTGCCAGCAGTATCGTCCCGAACAACTACGAGCAGTACTTC. Encoded protein: CASSIVPNNYEQYF.

The genes are TRBV6-1 and TRBJ2-7; 7 nucleotides line up with TRBD1. The CDR3 runs 14 residues. The V gene's germline CDR1 is MNHNS and CDR2 SASEGT. Germline trimming cut 6 bases from V and 3 bases from J; bases unmatched to any gene: 8. The CDR3 region has the DNA TGTGCCAGCAGACTATCGGGACAGAACTACGAGCAGTACTTC. Translated: CASRLSGQNYEQYF.

This rearrangement joins TRBV5-5 to TRBJ2-7; tentatively, D is TRBD1 (8 bases). V was pared by 4 bases and J by 9 bases, with 23 bases between. The CDR3 totals 15 residues. CDR1 and CDR2 from the germline V gene are SGHKS and YYEKEE (reference sequence). CDR3 amino acids: CASSRITGGENGQYF. The CDR3 DNA follows: TGTGCCAGCAGCCGAATCACAGGGGGGGAAAACGGGCAGTACTTC.

This clonotype has at least ten counts. V gene TRBV2 combines with J gene TRBJ2-3; D gene uncertain. In germline, CDR1 is SNHLY, CDR2 FYNNEI. V was clipped by 10 bases and J by 2 bases, with 13 bases between them. The CDR3 covers 13 residues. CDR3 loop: CATCRLFTDTQYF. As DNA, the CDR3 is TGTGCCACCTGTAGGCTATTCACAGATACGCAGTATTTT.

V is TRBV9 and J is TRBJ2-3, with a possible D match to TRBD2 (6 bases). Germline V gene lookup returns CDR1 SGDLS and CDR2 YYNGEE. This CDR3 contains 18 residues. Trimming shortened V by 0 bases and J by 2 bases, and 19 bases separated the two germline ends. This CDR3 reads CASSVELGGSGHTDTQYF. In DNA form, the CDR3 reads TGTGCCAGCAGCGTAGAACTCGGGGGTAGCGGTCACACAGATACGCAGTATTTT.

This clonotype appeared a few times. V usage is TRBV24-1 and J usage is TRBJ2-1; D remains unclear. Trimming shortened V by 0 bases and J by 0 bases, and 8 bases separated the two germline ends. Germline V lookup: CDR1 KGHDR, CDR2 SFDVKD. This CDR3 is 16 amino acids long. The CDR3, as DNA: TGTGCCACCAGTGATTTGACGGCTAACTCCTACAATGAGCAGTTCTTC. Translating gives CATSDLTANSYNEQFF.

This clonotype was observed a few times. The rearrangement uses TRBV10-3 and TRBJ2-3; a possible D gene is TRBD2 (5 bases). V was pared by 2 bases and J by 0 bases, with 12 bases between. The germline V gene encodes CDR1 ENHRY and CDR2 SYGVKD. This CDR3 region has 16 residues. The CDR3 reads CAISEIVRASTDTQYF. In DNA form, the CDR3 reads TGTGCCATCAGTGAGATCGTGAGGGCTAGCACAGATACGCAGTATTTT.

In its sample, this clonotype was seen many times. The CDR3 region has the DNA TGCGCCAGCAGCTTAGGACAGTACCAAGAGACCCAGTACTTC. Amino acids: CASSLGQYQETQYF. The chain has TRBV5-1 and TRBJ2-5; D is possibly TRBD1 (6 bases). Germline CDR1 SGHRS, CDR2 YFSETQ. The V gene lost 2 bases and the J gene lost 0 bases, with 8 bases spanning the gap. This CDR3 is 14 amino acids long.

This clonotype appeared a few times. DNA for the CDR3: TGTGCCAGCAGTTACCGCCGGAGCTCTGGGGCCAACGTCCTGACTTTC. Protein: CASSYRRSSGANVLTF. The chain employs TRBV6-5 and TRBJ2-6; D remains unclear. Trimming removed 2 bases from V and 0 bases from J, with 8 bases in between. The CDR3 runs to 16 residues. CDR1 and CDR2 from the germline V gene are MNHEY and SVGAGI.

A few counts support this clonotype. CDR3 residues: CSAGGSSKVEQYF. DNA of the CDR3: TGCAGTGCTGGAGGATCAAGCAAAGTGGAGCAGTACTTC. V is TRBV20-1 and J is TRBJ2-7; a possible D gene is TRBD2 (5 bases). The CDR3 covers 13 residues. V lost 5 bases, J lost 7 bases, and 18 bases lay in between. Germline-derived CDR1 and CDR2 are DFQATT and SNEGSKA (reference sequence).

This clonotype has more than one count but fewer than ten. V is TRBV7-3 and J is TRBJ2-7; the D gene is possibly TRBD2 (5 bases). The CDR3 spans 13 residues. The V gene's germline CDR1 is SGHTA and CDR2 FQGTGA. Trimming took off 2 bases at V and 7 bases at J, with 12 bases between the two ends. The CDR3 here is CASSLVRAGEQYF. In DNA form, the CDR3 reads TGTGCCAGCAGCTTAGTGCGGGCAGGAGAGCAGTACTTC.

This clonotype was detected many times. This chain joins TRBV28 and TRBJ1-1, with TRBD1 identical over 9 bases. Per germline, CDR1 MDHEN and CDR2 SYDVKM. V was clipped by 3 bases and J by 5 bases; unmatched bases: 10. The CDR3 totals 16 residues. CDR3 loop: CASSFQGTGKVTEAFF. In DNA, the CDR3 is TGTGCCAGCAGTTTTCAGGGGACAGGGAAGGTGACTGAAGCTTTCTTT.

This clonotype was recorded at least ten times. The chain has TRBV20-1 and TRBJ1-2; D might be TRBD1 (6 bases). With 5 bases removed from V and 2 bases from J, the gap between germline ends came to 15 bases. Germline V lookup: CDR1 DFQATT, CDR2 SNEGSKA (reference sequence). This CDR3 spans 14 amino acids. The CDR3 spells CSAPLDTGNYGYTF. The CDR3 bases are TGCAGTGCTCCCTTGGATACAGGGAACTATGGCTACACCTTC.

This clonotype was seen repeatedly, ten times or more. The chain joins TRBV7-2 to TRBJ1-1; a possible D gene is TRBD1 (6 bases). CDR1 and CDR2 from the germline V gene are SGHTA and FQGNSA. This CDR3 contains 14 residues. V was cut by 2 bases and J by 8 bases, with 15 bases left in between. The CDR3 region is CASSLIAYREEAFF. CDR3 nucleotide sequence: TGTGCCAGCAGCTTAATAGCATACAGGGAAGAAGCTTTCTTT.

Only a few counts were recorded for this clonotype. A junction boundary mismatches the germline segment, possibly from a read error. This rearrangement joins TRBV6-2 or TRBV6-3 to TRBJ2-1; TRBD2 agrees at 11 bases. Per germline, CDR1 MNHEY and CDR2 SVGEGT. This CDR3 has 18 amino acids. The CDR3: CASRYSGRAGGSYDEQFF. The CDR3 DNA is TGTGCCAGCAGATATAGCGGGAGGGCCGGGGGATCCTACGATGAGCAGTTCTTC.

The sample holds a few counts of this clonotype. The chain employs TRBV7-9 and TRBJ1-4; D is ambiguous. This CDR3 comprises 14 residues. CDR1 and CDR2 (germline): SEHNR, FQNEAQ (reference sequence). The V end lost 6 bases, the J end lost 7 bases, and 15 bases lay between the germline ends. The CDR3 region has the DNA TGTGCCAGCAGACTCTCAGGTGTATCTGAAAAACTGTTTTTT. This sequence encodes CASRLSGVSEKLFF.